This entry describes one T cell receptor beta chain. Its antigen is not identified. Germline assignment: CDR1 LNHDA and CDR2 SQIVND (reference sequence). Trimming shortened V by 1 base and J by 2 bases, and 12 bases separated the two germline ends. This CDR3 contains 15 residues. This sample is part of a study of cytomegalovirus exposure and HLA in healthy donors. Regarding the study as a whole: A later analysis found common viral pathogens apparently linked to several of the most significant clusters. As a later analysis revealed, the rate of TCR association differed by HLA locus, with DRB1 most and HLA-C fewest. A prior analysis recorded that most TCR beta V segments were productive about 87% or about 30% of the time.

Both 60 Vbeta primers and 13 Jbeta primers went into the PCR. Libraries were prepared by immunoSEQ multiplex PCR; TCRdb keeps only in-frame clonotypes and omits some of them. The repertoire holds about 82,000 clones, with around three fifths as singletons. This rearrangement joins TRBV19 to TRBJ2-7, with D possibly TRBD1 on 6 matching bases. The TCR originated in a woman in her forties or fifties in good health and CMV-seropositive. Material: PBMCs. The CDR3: CASSIGTVTTYEQYF. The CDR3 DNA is TGTGCCAGTAGTATAGGGACAGTAACCACCTACGAGCAGTACTTC.